The rows below give T cell receptor beta chains drawn from one sample of a study of cytomegalovirus exposure and HLA in healthy donors. This table comes from immunoSEQ multiplex PCR, and its TCRdb copy is limited to in-frame clones, with some not included. Here the sample spans 150,000 to 200,000 clones, 85% being singletons. Material for sequencing was PBMCs. Every receptor here comes from a man aged 18 to 30 in good health and CMV-seropositive. Each CDR3 is given with its conserved first and last residue. The D gene is left open where the match is weak. Some rows have no size entry. The others give once, few or many, or a class for an expanded clone.

abundance: .; j_gene: TRBJ1-1; len: 14; d_gene: .; v_gene: TRBV6-6; CDR3aa: CASSPQGTHTEAFF; CDR3nt: TGTGCCAGCAGTCCCCAGGGTACGCACACTGAAGCTTTCTTT
abundance: .; j_gene: TRBJ1-5; len: 16; d_gene: .; v_gene: TRBV28; CDR3aa: CASIPQPGQGNQPQHF; CDR3nt: TGTGCCAGCATTCCACAGCCCGGCCAGGGGAATCAGCCCCAGCATTTT
abundance: .; j_gene: TRBJ1-2; len: 16; d_gene: TRBD1; v_gene: TRBV28; CDR3aa: CASSPDGTGSPYGYTF; CDR3nt: TGTGCCAGCAGTCCGGATGGGACAGGCTCCCCCTATGGCTACACCTTC
abundance: once; j_gene: TRBJ1-2; len: 15; d_gene: TRBD1; v_gene: TRBV7-9; CDR3aa: CASSDPTGSVYGYTF; CDR3nt: TGTGCCAGCAGCGACCCGACAGGGTCTGTCTATGGCTACACCTTC
abundance: once; j_gene: TRBJ1-5; len: 15; d_gene: TRBD1; v_gene: TRBV7-9; CDR3aa: CASSLGQGAYQPQHF; CDR3nt: TGTGCCAGCAGCTTGGGACAGGGGGCTTACCAGCCCCAGCATTTT
abundance: .; j_gene: TRBJ2-7; len: 14; d_gene: .; v_gene: TRBV6-5; CDR3aa: CASSIGFSSGEQYF; CDR3nt: TGTGCCAGCAGTATCGGGTTTTCGTCCGGGGAGCAGTACTTC
abundance: .; j_gene: TRBJ2-1; len: 13; d_gene: TRBD1; v_gene: TRBV7-7; CDR3aa: CASSSGQGSEQFF; CDR3nt: TGTGCCAGCAGCTCGGGACAGGGTAGTGAGCAGTTCTTC
abundance: .; j_gene: TRBJ2-2; len: 13; d_gene: .; v_gene: TRBV11-3; CDR3aa: CASTGKKPGELFF; CDR3nt: TGTGCCAGCACAGGGAAGAAACCCGGGGAGCTGTTTTTT
abundance: .; j_gene: TRBJ2-3; len: 14; d_gene: TRBD2; v_gene: TRBV29-1; CDR3aa: CSVHSGSNADTQYF; CDR3nt: TGCAGCGTCCATAGCGGGAGTAACGCAGATACGCAGTATTTT
abundance: .; j_gene: TRBJ2-7; len: 14; d_gene: TRBD1; v_gene: TRBV5-1; CDR3aa: CASSLDRGRDEQYF; CDR3nt: TGCGCCAGCAGCTTGGACAGGGGGCGCGACGAGCAGTACTTC
abundance: .; j_gene: TRBJ1-2; len: 16; d_gene: TRBD1; v_gene: TRBV7-8; CDR3aa: CASSLGQGQSNYGYTF; CDR3nt: TGTGCCAGCAGCTTAGGACAGGGGCAAAGTAACTATGGCTACACCTTC
abundance: .; j_gene: TRBJ2-4; len: 14; d_gene: TRBD2; v_gene: TRBV6-6; CDR3aa: CASSQRGGGNIQYF; CDR3nt: TGTGCCAGCAGTCAGCGGGGGGGCGGGAACATTCAGTACTTC
abundance: .; j_gene: TRBJ2-1; len: 13; d_gene: TRBD1; v_gene: TRBV2; CDR3aa: CASTGQGGNEQFF; CDR3nt: TGTGCCAGCACCGGACAGGGGGGGAATGAGCAGTTCTTC
abundance: .; j_gene: TRBJ2-2; len: 13; d_gene: .; v_gene: TRBV7-9; CDR3aa: CARSGVYPGELFF; CDR3nt: TGTGCCCGCTCGGGAGTGTACCCCGGGGAGCTGTTTTTT
abundance: .; j_gene: TRBJ1-1; len: 16; d_gene: TRBD1; v_gene: TRBV11-2; CDR3aa: CASSSAGQGRNTEAFF; CDR3nt: TGTGCCAGCAGCTCTGCGGGACAGGGGCGGAACACTGAAGCTTTCTTT
abundance: .; j_gene: TRBJ2-7; len: 14; d_gene: .; v_gene: TRBV7-8; CDR3aa: CASSPSAGSYEQYF; CDR3nt: TGTGCCAGCAGCCCCTCAGCAGGATCCTACGAGCAGTACTTC
abundance: .; j_gene: TRBJ2-5; len: 15; d_gene: TRBD2; v_gene: TRBV4-1; CDR3aa: CASSLSDLGGKTQYF; CDR3nt: TGCGCCAGCAGCCTTTCGGACTTGGGGGGGAAGACCCAGTACTTC
abundance: .; j_gene: TRBJ2-1; len: 11; d_gene: TRBD2; v_gene: TRBV6-5; CDR3aa: CASSRRGEQFF; CDR3nt: TGTGCCAGCAGCCGGCGGGGGGAGCAGTTCTTC
abundance: .; j_gene: TRBJ2-1; len: 15; d_gene: TRBD2; v_gene: TRBV19; CDR3aa: CASSISLAGEHEQFF; CDR3nt: TGTGCTAGTAGTATTAGTCTAGCGGGAGAACATGAGCAGTTCTTC
abundance: .; j_gene: TRBJ2-6; len: 14; d_gene: TRBD2; v_gene: TRBV30; CDR3aa: CALQGGTGANVLTF; CDR3nt: TGTGCCCTCCAGGGAGGGACTGGGGCCAACGTCCTGACTTTC
abundance: .; j_gene: TRBJ1-5; len: 12; d_gene: .; v_gene: TRBV30; CDR3aa: CAWGGGDQPQHF; CDR3nt: TGTGCCTGGGGCGGGGGCGATCAGCCCCAGCATTTT
abundance: .; j_gene: TRBJ2-3; len: 15; d_gene: .; v_gene: TRBV6-5; CDR3aa: CASSPTQGPVDTQYF; CDR3nt: TGTGCCAGCAGCCCTACGCAGGGCCCCGTGGATACGCAGTATTTT
abundance: few; j_gene: TRBJ2-7; len: 13; d_gene: TRBD1; v_gene: TRBV27; CDR3aa: CASTRGTSYEQYF; CDR3nt: TGTGCCAGCACCAGGGGGACCTCTTACGAGCAGTACTTC
abundance: few; j_gene: TRBJ2-2; len: 13; d_gene: .; v_gene: TRBV5-1; CDR3aa: CASSLSGTGELFF; CDR3nt: TGCGCCAGCAGCTTATCAGGCACCGGGGAGCTGTTTTTT
abundance: few; j_gene: TRBJ1-1; len: 12; d_gene: .; v_gene: TRBV7-2; CDR3aa: CASSPWNTEAFF; CDR3nt: TGTGCCAGCAGCCCGTGGAACACTGAAGCTTTCTTT
abundance: once; j_gene: TRBJ1-1; len: 15; d_gene: .; v_gene: TRBV5-1; CDR3aa: CASRGGGHLNTEAFF; CDR3nt: TGCGCCAGCCGCGGAGGAGGGCATTTGAACACTGAAGCTTTCTTT
abundance: .; j_gene: TRBJ1-1; len: 15; d_gene: .; v_gene: TRBV6-6; CDR3aa: CASISDSTMNTEAFF; CDR3nt: TGTGCCAGCATTTCGGACAGCACAATGAACACTGAAGCTTTCTTT
abundance: .; j_gene: TRBJ2-5; len: 15; d_gene: TRBD1; v_gene: TRBV5-1; CDR3aa: CASSSTGNTQETQYF; CDR3nt: TGCGCCAGCAGCTCGACAGGGAATACCCAAGAGACCCAGTACTTC
abundance: .; j_gene: TRBJ2-5; len: 14; d_gene: .; v_gene: TRBV6-1; CDR3aa: CASSGYWQGETQYF; CDR3nt: TGTGCCAGCAGTGGGTACTGGCAGGGGGAGACCCAGTACTTC
abundance: .; j_gene: TRBJ1-1; len: 15; d_gene: .; v_gene: TRBV18; CDR3aa: CASSPPAQTNTEAFF; CDR3nt: TGTGCCAGCTCACCACCCGCCCAGACAAACACTGAAGCTTTCTTT
abundance: .; j_gene: TRBJ2-7; len: 15; d_gene: TRBD2; v_gene: TRBV28; CDR3aa: CASSFSGGSAHEQYF; CDR3nt: TGTGCCAGCAGTTTTAGCGGGGGGTCCGCCCACGAGCAGTACTTC
abundance: .; j_gene: TRBJ2-7; len: 13; d_gene: TRBD1; v_gene: TRBV27; CDR3aa: CASSWTGYYEQYF; CDR3nt: TGTGCCAGCAGTTGGACAGGCTACTACGAGCAGTACTTC
abundance: .; j_gene: TRBJ2-1; len: 15; d_gene: TRBD1; v_gene: TRBV5-1; CDR3aa: CASSWAGTGDNEQFF; CDR3nt: TGCGCCAGCAGTTGGGCCGGGACAGGGGACAATGAGCAGTTCTTC
abundance: .; j_gene: TRBJ1-5; len: 15; d_gene: TRBD1; v_gene: TRBV7-2; CDR3aa: CASSEGQGRNQPQHF; CDR3nt: TGTGCCAGCAGCGAGGGACAGGGTCGCAATCAGCCCCAGCATTTT
abundance: .; j_gene: TRBJ2-7; len: 16; d_gene: TRBD2; v_gene: TRBV6-5; CDR3aa: CASSSTGLARFYEQYF; CDR3nt: TGTGCCAGCAGTTCGACCGGACTAGCCCGTTTCTACGAGCAGTACTTC
abundance: .; j_gene: TRBJ1-3; len: 14; d_gene: TRBD1; v_gene: TRBV18; CDR3aa: CASSPDRAGNTIYF; CDR3nt: TGTGCCAGCTCACCCGACAGGGCTGGAAACACCATATATTTT
abundance: .; j_gene: TRBJ1-1; len: 18; d_gene: TRBD1; v_gene: TRBV18; CDR3aa: CASSPPYGQGAHHTEAFF; CDR3nt: TGTGCCAGCTCACCACCTTATGGACAGGGGGCGCATCACACTGAAGCTTTCTTT
abundance: .; j_gene: TRBJ2-1; len: 15; d_gene: .; v_gene: TRBV13; CDR3aa: CASSLSVDNRNEQFF; CDR3nt: TGTGCCAGCAGCTTATCGGTGGACAACAGGAATGAGCAGTTCTTC
abundance: .; j_gene: TRBJ2-6; len: 15; d_gene: .; v_gene: TRBV9; CDR3aa: CASSLPRGGANVLTF; CDR3nt: TGTGCCAGCAGCCTCCCCCGCGGTGGGGCCAACGTCCTGACTTTC
abundance: once; j_gene: TRBJ2-7; len: 16; d_gene: TRBD1; v_gene: TRBV5-1; CDR3aa: CASSYLPGQGAGEQYF; CDR3nt: TGCGCCAGCAGCTACCTGCCCGGACAGGGGGCTGGCGAGCAGTACTTC
abundance: .; j_gene: TRBJ2-7; len: 15; d_gene: .; v_gene: TRBV28; CDR3aa: CASSSSDRLTYEQYF; CDR3nt: TGTGCCAGCAGCTCATCAGACAGGTTAACCTACGAGCAGTACTTC
abundance: .; j_gene: TRBJ1-6; len: 14; d_gene: TRBD1; v_gene: TRBV5-1; CDR3aa: CASSLGTGRSPLHF; CDR3nt: TGCGCCAGCAGCTTGGGGACAGGGAGATCACCCCTCCACTTT
abundance: .; j_gene: TRBJ2-2; len: 17; d_gene: TRBD2; v_gene: TRBV4-1; CDR3aa: CASSRLPSGPNTGELFF; CDR3nt: TGCGCCAGCAGCCGGCTCCCTAGCGGTCCGAACACCGGGGAGCTGTTTTTT
abundance: .; j_gene: TRBJ1-5; len: 16; d_gene: .; v_gene: TRBV19; CDR3aa: CASSIRGGRVNQPQHF; CDR3nt: TGTGCCAGTAGTATCCGGGGGGGCCGTGTCAATCAGCCCCAGCATTTT
abundance: .; j_gene: TRBJ2-3; len: 11; d_gene: TRBD2; v_gene: TRBV27; CDR3aa: CASTSGDTQYF; CDR3nt: TGTGCCAGCACTAGCGGGGATACGCAGTATTTT
abundance: once; j_gene: TRBJ2-1; len: 15; d_gene: .; v_gene: TRBV5-4; CDR3aa: CASSLVGEVGDEQFF; CDR3nt: TGTGCCAGCAGCTTGGTAGGGGAGGTGGGCGATGAGCAGTTCTTC
abundance: .; j_gene: TRBJ2-1; len: 16; d_gene: TRBD2; v_gene: TRBV29-1; CDR3aa: CSVGGTSGRSNNEQFF; CDR3nt: TGCAGCGTTGGAGGGACTAGCGGGAGGTCCAACAATGAGCAGTTCTTC
abundance: .; j_gene: TRBJ2-5; len: 15; d_gene: TRBD2; v_gene: TRBV11-2; CDR3aa: CASSSLAGGQETQYF; CDR3nt: TGTGCCAGCAGCTCACTAGCGGGGGGCCAAGAGACCCAGTACTTC
abundance: .; j_gene: TRBJ2-7; len: 13; d_gene: .; v_gene: TRBV10-1; CDR3aa: CASSAGRNYEQYF; CDR3nt: TGCGCCAGCAGTGCCGGCAGGAACTACGAGCAGTACTTC
abundance: .; j_gene: TRBJ1-1; len: 16; d_gene: .; v_gene: TRBV5-1; CDR3aa: CASSWHHEVGGTEAFF; CDR3nt: TGCGCCAGCAGCTGGCATCACGAGGTCGGGGGCACTGAAGCTTTCTTT
abundance: .; j_gene: TRBJ2-5; len: 15; d_gene: TRBD2; v_gene: TRBV11-2; CDR3aa: CASSIGTIEQETQYF; CDR3nt: TGTGCCAGCAGCATAGGGACTATCGAACAAGAGACCCAGTACTTC
abundance: .; j_gene: TRBJ2-1; len: 13; d_gene: TRBD2; v_gene: TRBV4-1; CDR3aa: CASSPQRGGEQFF; CDR3nt: TGCGCCAGCAGCCCTCAGCGGGGGGGTGAGCAGTTCTTC
abundance: few; j_gene: TRBJ2-7; len: 14; d_gene: TRBD2; v_gene: TRBV5-8; CDR3aa: CASSIGGAVYEQYF; CDR3nt: TGTGCCAGCAGCATCGGGGGGGCAGTCTACGAGCAGTACTTC
abundance: .; j_gene: TRBJ1-2; len: 14; d_gene: .; v_gene: TRBV7-9; CDR3aa: CASSLAEQLYGYTF; CDR3nt: TGTGCCAGCAGCTTAGCTGAACAGCTATATGGCTACACCTTC
abundance: few; j_gene: TRBJ2-5; len: 14; d_gene: TRBD2; v_gene: TRBV6-4; CDR3aa: CASSDSGGAETQYF; CDR3nt: TGTGCCAGCAGTGATAGCGGGGGGGCCGAGACCCAGTACTTC
abundance: .; j_gene: TRBJ2-3; len: 12; d_gene: .; v_gene: TRBV18; CDR3aa: CASSLRTDTQYF; CDR3nt: TGTGCCAGCTCCTTGCGGACAGATACGCAGTATTTT
abundance: .; j_gene: TRBJ2-1; len: 14; d_gene: .; v_gene: TRBV13; CDR3aa: CASRRRAATNEQFF; CDR3nt: TGTGCCAGCAGACGGCGGGCCGCTACCAATGAGCAGTTCTTC
abundance: once; j_gene: TRBJ2-3; len: 14; d_gene: TRBD2; v_gene: TRBV5-1; CDR3aa: CASTTSSSTDTQYF; CDR3nt: TGCGCCAGCACGACTAGCTCGAGCACAGATACGCAGTATTTT
abundance: .; j_gene: TRBJ2-1; len: 14; d_gene: .; v_gene: TRBV2; CDR3aa: CASSAQRTANEQFF; CDR3nt: TGTGCCAGCAGTGCCCAAAGGACAGCGAATGAGCAGTTCTTC
abundance: .; j_gene: TRBJ1-1; len: 13; d_gene: .; v_gene: TRBV7-2; CDR3aa: CASRATGNTEAFF; CDR3nt: TGTGCCAGCAGAGCGACAGGGAACACTGAAGCTTTCTTT